The subject of this entry is one T cell receptor beta chain. Its antigen remains unidentified. CD8 cells classed as naive were CD45RO-negative and positively selected for CCR7, excluding terminally differentiated effector memory CD45RA+ cells. TCRdb's table, derived via immunoSEQ multiplex PCR, lists solely in-frame clones and lacks some. Among around 560,000 clones listed, about 95% were seen once. This record belongs to a study of shared clonotypes between healthy human individuals. Study observations and caveats: Clonotypes not shared had lower generation probabilities than those common to all four donors.

CDR1 and CDR2 from the germline V gene are MNHEY and SMNVEV (reference sequence). The J segment lost 4 bases and the V segment lost 7 bases, leaving 6 bases of the junction unmatched. The CDR3 runs to 15 residues. The sequence was collected from a woman in her 30s in good health. The chain has TRBV27 and TRBJ2-2; TRBD2 aligns across 10 bases. The specimen sequenced was naive CD8+ T cells sorted from blood. The CDR3: CASKKLAGVTGELFF. The CDR3 bases are TGTGCCAGCAAAAAGCTAGCGGGAGTCACCGGGGAGCTGTTTTTT.